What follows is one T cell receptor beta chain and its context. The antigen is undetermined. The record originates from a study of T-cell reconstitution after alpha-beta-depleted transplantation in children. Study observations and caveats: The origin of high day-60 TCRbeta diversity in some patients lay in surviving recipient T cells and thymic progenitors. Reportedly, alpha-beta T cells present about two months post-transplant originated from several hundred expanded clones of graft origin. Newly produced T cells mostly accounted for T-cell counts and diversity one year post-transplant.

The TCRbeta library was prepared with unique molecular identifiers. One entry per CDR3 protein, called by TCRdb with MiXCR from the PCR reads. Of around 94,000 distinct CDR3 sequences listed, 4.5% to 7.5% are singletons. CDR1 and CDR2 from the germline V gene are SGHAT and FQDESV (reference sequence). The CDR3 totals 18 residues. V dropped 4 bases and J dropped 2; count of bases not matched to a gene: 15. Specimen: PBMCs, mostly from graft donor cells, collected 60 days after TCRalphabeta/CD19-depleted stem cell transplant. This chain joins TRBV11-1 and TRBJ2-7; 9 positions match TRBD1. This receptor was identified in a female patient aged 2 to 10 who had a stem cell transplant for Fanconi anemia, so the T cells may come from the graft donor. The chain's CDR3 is CASSSPESGTGHPYEQYF. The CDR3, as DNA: TGTGCCAGCAGCTCCCCCGAGTCTGGGACAGGGCACCCCTACGAGCAGTACTTC.